Below, 31 T cell receptor beta chains from the same sample are listed, as sequenced in a study of blood T cell repertoires in COVID-19. Clones were read by immunoSEQ multiplex PCR, and TCRdb kept only the in-frame ones, dropping some. The table has more than 150,000 clones, around 75% seen once. What was sequenced was peripheral blood. These receptors were collected from an elderly woman with acute or convalescent COVID-19.

The V gene is TRBV28, the J gene TRBJ2-1; TRBD2 matches at 14 bases. The V and J ends lost 6 bases and 0 bases, in that order; junction bases with no gene match: 10. This CDR3 spans 19 amino acids. The germline V gene encodes CDR1 MDHEN and CDR2 SYDVKM. The CDR3 DNA reads as TGTGCCAGCAGAAGGGGACTAGCGGGAGTACGGAGCTCCTACAATGAGCAGTTCTTC. It yields the protein CASRRGLAGVRSSYNEQFF. Full variable domain (outside the CDR3, taken from reference TRBV28 and TRBJ2-1): DVKVTQSSRYLVKRTGEKVFLECVQDMDHENMFWYRQDPGLGLRLIYFSYDVKMKEKGDIPEGYSVSREKKERFSLILESASTNQTSMYLCASRRGLAGVRSSYNEQFFGPGTRLTVL.

This sequence joins TRBV12-3 or TRBV12-4 and TRBJ1-2; D is ambiguous. The CDR3 length is 13 residues. With 2 bases removed from V and 4 bases from J, the gap between germline ends came to 8 bases. Written as DNA, the CDR3 is TGTGCCAGCAGTTTACAGGATGGCTATGGCTACACCTTC. This encodes CASSLQDGYGYTF.

The chain joins TRBV6-5 to TRBJ2-6; 8 bases line up with TRBD2. Losses at the gene ends were 4 bases for V and 1 base for J; bases not matched to a gene: 0. CDR3 size: 15 residues. Looked up from germline, CDR1 is MNHEY and CDR2 is SVGAGI. The CDR3 DNA reads TGTGCCAGCAGTTCGGGAGGGTCTGGGGCCAACGTCCTGACTTTC. Amino acid sequence: CASSSGGSGANVLTF.

This clone was seen more than once but under ten times. CDR3 loop: CASSLFSGILNTEAFF. In nucleotides, the CDR3 is TGTGCCAGCAGCTTGTTTTCCGGGATTCTGAACACTGAAGCTTTCTTT. The chain carries TRBV5-6 and TRBJ1-1, with unresolved D. CDR1 SGHDT and CDR2 YYEEEE come from the germline V gene. The CDR3 length is 16 residues. The germline V and J ends were trimmed by 1 base and 0 bases, with 13 bases remaining between them.

This chain links TRBV7-9 with TRBJ1-3; a possible D gene is TRBD1 (6 bases). Germline V gives CDR1 SEHNR, CDR2 FQNEAQ (reference sequence). Trimming removed 1 base at V and 2 bases at J, with 12 bases between. The length of the CDR3 is 16 residues. The CDR3 loop is CASSLEAGVAGNTIYF. The CDR3 DNA is TGTGCCAGCAGCTTAGAGGCAGGGGTGGCTGGAAACACCATATATTTT.

The genes are TRBV28 and TRBJ1-6; D is uncertain. Trimming pared 6 bases from V and 3 bases from J, leaving 9 bases between. The CDR3 runs 14 residues. Germline-derived CDR1 and CDR2 are MDHEN and SYDVKM. CDR3 in DNA: TGTGCCAGCAGCCTGAGGAACTATAATTCACCCCTCCACTTT. Translating it yields CASSLRNYNSPLHF.

J is TRBJ1-1 and V is TRBV6-5, with TRBD1 identical over 8 bases. J lost 4 bases, V lost 5 bases, and 9 bases had no gene match. CDR3 size: 15 residues. Germline CDR1 and CDR2: MNHEY and SVGAGI. As DNA, the CDR3 is TGTGCCAGCAGTCCTCCACAGGGGGAGGGCACTGAAGCTTTCTTT. Translation: CASSPPQGEGTEAFF.

This chain uses TRBV6-2 or TRBV6-3 with TRBJ2-3; 7 bases match TRBD2. V lost 6 bases and J lost 1; bases outside the gene matches: 7. Germline V gene data show CDR1 as MNHEY and CDR2 as SVGEGT. CDR3 length: 15 amino acids. The CDR3 nucleotides read TGTGCCAGCAGCCCCAGACGGGGGGGCACAGATACGCAGTATTTT. Its protein is CASSPRRGGTDTQYF.

The genes are TRBV28 and TRBJ1-1, with D unresolved. Per germline, CDR1 MDHEN and CDR2 SYDVKM. The CDR3 sequence is 12 residues long. Trimming left V 5 bases short and J 8 bases short, with 12 bases between. This chain's CDR3 is CASSPNSREAFF. CDR3 sequence (DNA): TGTGCCAGCAGTCCGAACTCGAGAGAAGCTTTCTTT.

This clone has more than one count but fewer than ten. The gene calls are TRBV20-1 and TRBJ2-1, with a possible D match to TRBD2 (6 bases). V lost 1 base and J lost 12, with 10 bases in between. This CDR3 spans 11 amino acids. CDR1 and CDR2 from the germline V gene are DFQATT and SNEGSKA (reference sequence). CDR3 amino acids: CSARAGTPQFF. The CDR3 bases are TGCAGTGCTAGAGCCGGGACTCCGCAGTTCTTC.

For this clone: Other DNA sequences in this sample translate to the same CDR3. The chain recombines TRBV5-1 with TRBJ1-2; TRBD1 matches at 8 bases. Germline V lookup: CDR1 SGHRS, CDR2 YFSETQ. V was clipped by 4 bases and J by 8 bases; unmatched bases: 10. This CDR3 is 14 amino acids long. In DNA, the CDR3 is TGCGCCAGCAGCCCCGGACAGGGAGCCGGGGGCTACACCTTC. Its translation: CASSPGQGAGGYTF.

The V gene is TRBV28, the J gene TRBJ2-7; 7 bases are shared with TRBD1. This CDR3 contains 14 residues. J was trimmed by 0 bases and V by 5 bases; bases with no gene match: 4. The germline V gene encodes CDR1 MDHEN and CDR2 SYDVKM. This CDR3 is CASSGTVYSYEQYF. CDR3 bases: TGTGCCAGCAGTGGGACAGTCTACTCCTACGAGCAGTACTTC. Supplemented by reference TRBV28 and TRBJ2-7, the full variable domain reads DVKVTQSSRYLVKRTGEKVFLECVQDMDHENMFWYRQDPGLGLRLIYFSYDVKMKEKGDIPEGYSVSREKKERFSLILESASTNQTSMYLCASSGTVYSYEQYFGPGTRLTVT.

The rearrangement joins TRBV6-5 to TRBJ1-1; D might be TRBD1 (6 bases). Looked up from germline, CDR1 is MNHEY and CDR2 is SVGAGI. The CDR3 runs to 14 residues. V lost 3 bases and J 0 bases, leaving 8 bases between the germline ends. CDR3 coding DNA: TGTGCCAGCAGTTATCAGGGGATGAACACTGAAGCTTTCTTT. Encoded protein: CASSYQGMNTEAFF.

The chain employs TRBV19 and TRBJ1-1, with a possible D match to TRBD1 (6 bases). The CDR3 has 12 amino acids. The V and J ends lost 5 bases and 5 bases respectively, with 9 bases between them. The V gene's germline CDR1 is LNHDA and CDR2 SQIVND (reference sequence). CDR3 residues: CASSFQGTEAFF. DNA for the CDR3: TGTGCCAGTAGTTTCCAGGGGACTGAAGCTTTCTTT.

Comments on this clone: Other DNA sequences in the same sample also yield this CDR3. V gene TRBV18 combines with J gene TRBJ1-2; maybe TRBD1 (5 bases). The CDR3 runs 13 residues. The V gene lost 0 bases and the J gene lost 5 bases, with 7 bases spanning the gap. CDR1 is KGHSH and CDR2 is LQKENI in the germline V gene. The CDR3 is CASSPPTGYGYTF. CDR3 bases: TGTGCCAGCTCACCACCAACAGGATATGGCTACACCTTC.

This chain uses TRBV6-6 with TRBJ1-2; TRBD1 agrees at 8 bases. CDR1 and CDR2 from the germline V gene are MNHNY and SVGAGI (reference sequence). V shed 4 bases and J 4 bases; nucleotides not matched to a gene: 5. The CDR3 runs 14 residues. Here the CDR3 DNA reads TGTGCCAGCAGTTCGGGACAGGACCGCTATGGCTACACCTTC. Its translation: CASSSGQDRYGYTF.

J is TRBJ1-5 and V is TRBV5-8, with 8 bases fitting TRBD1. Germline V gene lookup returns CDR1 SGHTS and CDR2 YDEGEE. The CDR3 totals 16 residues. V lost 4 bases, J lost 7 bases, and 13 bases stayed unmatched. The CDR3 protein is CASSLSGTGRSQPQHF. CDR3 nucleotide sequence: TGTGCCAGCAGCCTATCCGGGACAGGACGATCACAGCCCCAGCATTTT.

The gene calls are TRBV27 and TRBJ2-2, with TRBD1 identical over 8 bases. The CDR3 is 11 amino acids. The germline V gene encodes CDR1 MNHEY and CDR2 SMNVEV (reference sequence). V shed 9 bases and J 8 bases; nucleotides not matched to a gene: 2. The CDR3 sequence is CASRDRGELFF. The CDR3 region has the DNA TGTGCCAGTCGGGACAGGGGGGAGCTGTTTTTT.

J is TRBJ1-5 and V is TRBV7-9; weak D call: TRBD1 (5 bases). Germline V gene sequence: CDR1 SEHNR, CDR2 FQNEAQ (reference sequence). V was cut by 5 bases and J by 5 bases, with 13 bases left in between. The CDR3 covers 14 residues. CDR3 coding DNA: TGTGCCAGCAGCCAGGGAAATACCTATCAGCCCCAGCATTTT. It yields the protein CASSQGNTYQPQHF.

V gene TRBV28 combines with J gene TRBJ2-7, with 11 bases identical to TRBD2. In germline, CDR1 is MDHEN, CDR2 SYDVKM. Trimming at V came to 5 bases and at J to 2 bases, leaving 5 bases not matched to a gene. This CDR3 is 15 amino acids long. The chain's CDR3 is CASSETSGATYEQYF. DNA for the CDR3: TGTGCCAGCAGTGAGACTAGCGGGGCTACCTACGAGCAGTACTTC.

CDR3 residues: CASSEGWTGVTEAFF. The CDR3 DNA reads TGTGCCAGCAGTGAAGGGTGGACAGGGGTCACTGAAGCTTTCTTT. The V and J genes are TRBV6-1 and TRBJ1-1; the match to TRBD1 covers 9 bases. V dropped 1 base and J dropped 4; count of bases not matched to a gene: 4. Germline-derived CDR1 and CDR2 are MNHNS and SASEGT. This CDR3 region has 15 residues.

The rearrangement uses TRBV27 and TRBJ1-4; 7 nucleotides match TRBD1. CDR3 size: 14 residues. CDR1 MNHEY and CDR2 SMNVEV come from the germline V gene (reference sequence). V shed 3 bases and J 8 bases; nucleotides not matched to a gene: 6. CDR3 sequence (DNA): TGTGCCAGCAGTTTGGACAGGTCTCGGGAAAAACTGTTTTTT. Protein product: CASSLDRSREKLFF.

The chain joins TRBV5-4 to TRBJ2-3, with D possibly matching TRBD1 (5 bases). The CDR3 is 14 amino acids. Trimming shortened V by 4 bases and J by 2 bases, and 11 bases separated the two germline ends. Germline V gene sequence: CDR1 SGHNT, CDR2 YYREEE (reference sequence). CDR3 loop: CASSLRTFTDTQYF. In DNA form, the CDR3 reads TGTGCCAGCAGCCTAAGGACATTCACAGATACGCAGTATTTT.

V is TRBV30 and J is TRBJ2-1, with no clear D. V lost 2 bases and J lost 7, with 9 bases in between. This CDR3 region has 12 residues. Germline CDR1 GTSNPN, CDR2 SVGIG (reference sequence). The CDR3 DNA reads TGTGCCTGGAGTCCTACTCCTAATGAGCAGTTCTTC. It encodes CAWSPTPNEQFF.

The rearrangement links TRBV4-1 to TRBJ2-5; D unclear. Germline assignment: CDR1 MGHRA and CDR2 YSYEKL. The CDR3 loop spans 16 amino acids. V dropped 0 bases and J dropped 5 bases, with 16 bases sitting between them. For the CDR3, the DNA is TGCGCCAGCAGCCAAGATACACTACGATCCCCCGAGACCCAGTACTTC. It translates to CASSQDTLRSPETQYF.

V gene TRBV29-1 combines with J gene TRBJ1-1, with D unclear. There are 13 residues in the CDR3. Germline V lookup: CDR1 SQVTM, CDR2 ANQGSEA. V was cut by 1 base and J by 1 base, with 7 bases left in between. CDR3: CSVEGLQNTEAFF. CDR3 coding DNA: TGCAGCGTTGAAGGGCTGCAGAACACTGAAGCTTTCTTT.

This sequence joins TRBV13 and TRBJ2-5, with 13 bases aligning to TRBD2. CDR1 and CDR2 (germline): PRHDT, FYEKMQ (reference sequence). CDR3 length equals 19 residues. Trimming cost V 2 bases and J 4 bases; bases outside gene matches: 13. In nucleotides, the CDR3 is TGTGCCAGCAGCTTATCCGGACTAGCGGGAGACCACGGGGGAGAGACCCAGTACTTC. This gives the protein CASSLSGLAGDHGGETQYF. The whole variable domain, remainder taken from reference TRBV13 and TRBJ2-5, is AAGVIQSPRHLIKEKRETATLKCYPIPRHDTVYWYQQGPGQDPQFLISFYEKMQSDKGSIPDRFSAQQFSDYHSELNMSSLELGDSALYFCASSLSGLAGDHGGETQYFGPGTRLLVL.

The rearrangement links TRBV5-4 to TRBJ1-2, with TRBD1 identical over 9 bases. CDR3 length: 14 residues. The V gene's germline CDR1 is SGHNT and CDR2 YYREEE (reference sequence). Losses at the gene ends were 1 base for V and 4 bases for J; bases not matched to a gene: 2. The CDR3 protein is CASSLKQGAYGYTF. The CDR3 DNA sequence: TGTGCCAGCAGCTTGAAACAGGGGGCCTATGGCTACACCTTC.

The gene calls are TRBV6-1 and TRBJ1-1; 12 positions agree with TRBD1. Per germline, CDR1 MNHNS and CDR2 SASEGT. V trimming: 4 bases; J trimming: 1 base; junction bases outside the gene matches: 7. The CDR3 is made up of 17 amino acids. CDR3 residues: CASSASGTGGWNTEAFF. CDR3 nucleotide sequence: TGTGCCAGCAGTGCCTCCGGGACAGGGGGCTGGAACACTGAAGCTTTCTTT.

The J gene is TRBJ1-4, the V gene TRBV5-1; TRBD1 matches 7 bases. J gave up 8 bases and V 2 bases, and 9 bases lay outside the gene matches. From germline, CDR1 is SGHRS and CDR2 YFSETQ. There are 15 residues in the CDR3. CDR3 sequence (DNA): TGCGCCAGCAGCTTTCAGACAGGGTCGAACGAAAAACTGTTTTTT. Amino acid sequence: CASSFQTGSNEKLFF. Supplemented by reference TRBV5-1 and TRBJ1-4, the full variable domain reads KAGVTQTPRYLIKTRGQQVTLSCSPISGHRSVSWYQQTPGQGLQFLFEYFSETQRNKGNFPGRFSGRQFSNSRSEMNVSTLELGDSALYLCASSFQTGSNEKLFFGSGTQLSVL.

This rearrangement joins TRBV5-8 to TRBJ1-5; D uncertain. The germline V gene has CDR1 SGHTS and CDR2 YDEGEE. The CDR3 is 14 amino acids. V was clipped by 0 bases and J by 5 bases, with 9 bases between them. The CDR3 DNA reads TGTGCCAGCAGCTTGGGAGCCGTGTATCAGCCCCAGCATTTT. It codes for CASSLGAVYQPQHF.